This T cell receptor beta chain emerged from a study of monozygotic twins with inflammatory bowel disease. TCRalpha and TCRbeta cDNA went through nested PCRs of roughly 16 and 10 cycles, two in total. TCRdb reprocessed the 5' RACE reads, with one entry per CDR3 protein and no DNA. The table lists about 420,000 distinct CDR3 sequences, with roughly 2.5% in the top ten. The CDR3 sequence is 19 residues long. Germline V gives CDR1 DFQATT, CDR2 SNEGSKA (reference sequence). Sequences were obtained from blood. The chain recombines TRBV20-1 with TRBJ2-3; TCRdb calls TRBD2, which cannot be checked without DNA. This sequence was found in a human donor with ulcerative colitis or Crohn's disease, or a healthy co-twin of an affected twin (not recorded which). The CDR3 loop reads CSASPQGLAGGASTDTQYF.